Listed below are T cell receptor beta chains from one sample, sequenced in a study of Ad26.COV2.S vaccination and SARS-CoV-2 variants. The table came from immunoSEQ multiplex PCR; TCRdb's copy has only in-frame clones and leaves some out. Of about 320,000 clones listed, about 82% are singletons. Here the sequenced sample was peripheral blood, taken in a trial of Ad26.COV2.S vaccine versus placebo. The source is a person between 18 and 59 years old who received the Ad26.COV2.S COVID-19 vaccine or a placebo. The CDR3 runs from the conserved cysteine through the conserved F or W. The order of the fields is D gene, J gene, clone size, V gene, CDR3 DNA, CDR3 protein. The D gene is left open where the match is weak. Clone size is given for some rows only: seen once, a few or many times, or a class if the clone is expanded.

D gene: NA
J gene: TRBJ1-6
clone size: NA
V gene: TRBV9
CDR3 DNA: TGTGCCAGCAGCGCCGATGCGGGACAAATTAATTCACCCCTCCACTTT
CDR3 protein: CASSADAGQINSPLHF

D gene: TRBD1
J gene: TRBJ2-5
clone size: NA
V gene: TRBV2
CDR3 DNA: TGTGCCAGCAGCTTACAGGGGGGAGAGACCCAGTACTTC
CDR3 protein: CASSLQGGETQYF

D gene: TRBD1
J gene: TRBJ2-1
clone size: NA
V gene: TRBV5-8
CDR3 DNA: TGTGCCAGCAACCCGACAGGGGGTATGCACAATGAGCAGTTCTTC
CDR3 protein: CASNPTGGMHNEQFF

D gene: NA
J gene: TRBJ1-2
clone size: NA
V gene: TRBV19
CDR3 DNA: TGTGCCAGTAGTATCAGTGATCTCTCCGGCTACACCTTC
CDR3 protein: CASSISDLSGYTF

D gene: TRBD1
J gene: TRBJ1-2
clone size: NA
V gene: TRBV10-3
CDR3 DNA: TGTGCCATCAGTTCCCACTTTACAGGGGATGGCTACACCTTC
CDR3 protein: CAISSHFTGDGYTF

D gene: TRBD1
J gene: TRBJ1-6
clone size: NA
V gene: TRBV7-2
CDR3 DNA: TGTGCCAGCAGCCGTACAGGGGTGGGTAATTCACCCCTCCACTTT
CDR3 protein: CASSRTGVGNSPLHF

D gene: NA
J gene: TRBJ2-3
clone size: once
V gene: TRBV11-1
CDR3 DNA: TGTGCCAGCAGAGGGGGGGTAAGCACAGATACGCAGTATTTT
CDR3 protein: CASRGGVSTDTQYF

D gene: NA
J gene: TRBJ1-1
clone size: NA
V gene: TRBV4-1
CDR3 DNA: TGCGCCAGCAGGCAAACCTCGCTTCCGGCCGCGAACACTGAAGCTTTCTTT
CDR3 protein: CASRQTSLPAANTEAFF

D gene: NA
J gene: TRBJ1-4
clone size: NA
V gene: TRBV14
CDR3 DNA: TGTGCCAGCAGCCAAGGGGTAGGAAGGTGGGATGAAAAACTGTTTTTT
CDR3 protein: CASSQGVGRWDEKLFF

D gene: NA
J gene: TRBJ2-7
clone size: few
V gene: TRBV18
CDR3 DNA: TGTGCCAGCTCACCAGGGAGAAGTACCTACGAGCAGTACTTC
CDR3 protein: CASSPGRSTYEQYF

D gene: NA
J gene: TRBJ1-1
clone size: NA
V gene: TRBV6-5
CDR3 DNA: TGTGCCAGCTCCGGCCTCAGGGTTACTGAAGCTTTCTTT
CDR3 protein: CASSGLRVTEAFF

D gene: TRBD2
J gene: TRBJ2-5
clone size: NA
V gene: TRBV11-2
CDR3 DNA: TGTGCCAGCAGCTTAGGTGGACTAGCGGGGGGTGGGGAGACCCAGTACTTC
CDR3 protein: CASSLGGLAGGGETQYF

D gene: TRBD1
J gene: TRBJ1-1
clone size: NA
V gene: TRBV19
CDR3 DNA: TGTGCCAGTAGTATAGGTGGACAGGGGAATGAAGCTTTCTTT
CDR3 protein: CASSIGGQGNEAFF

D gene: NA
J gene: TRBJ2-1
clone size: NA
V gene: TRBV27
CDR3 DNA: TGTGCCAGCAAGGATGAGCAGTTCTTC
CDR3 protein: CASKDEQFF

D gene: TRBD1
J gene: TRBJ2-7
clone size: NA
V gene: TRBV7-2
CDR3 DNA: TGTGCCAGCAGCTACCAAGGGACAGTCTACGAGCAGTACTTC
CDR3 protein: CASSYQGTVYEQYF

D gene: NA
J gene: TRBJ2-1
clone size: once
V gene: TRBV11-3
CDR3 DNA: TGTGCCAGCAGCTTAGCAGCTAGCCCTAGCTCCTACAATGAGCAGTTCTTC
CDR3 protein: CASSLAASPSSYNEQFF

D gene: TRBD1
J gene: TRBJ1-2
clone size: NA
V gene: TRBV6-1
CDR3 DNA: TGTGCCAGCAGTGTTAATGGGGGGAGGACAGGGATTAACTATGGCTACACCTTC
CDR3 protein: CASSVNGGRTGINYGYTF

D gene: NA
J gene: TRBJ2-7
clone size: NA
V gene: TRBV7-9
CDR3 DNA: TGTGCCAGCAGCTTAGGCAGGTTGGTGTCCGAGCAGTACTTC
CDR3 protein: CASSLGRLVSEQYF

D gene: TRBD2
J gene: TRBJ2-1
clone size: NA
V gene: TRBV19
CDR3 DNA: TGTGCCACCACAACGGGGGGGGACTACAATGAGCAGTTCTTC
CDR3 protein: CATTTGGDYNEQFF

D gene: NA
J gene: TRBJ2-7
clone size: NA
V gene: TRBV4-2
CDR3 DNA: TGTGCCAGCAGCCAAGTGCCGGGCTACGAGCAGTACTTC
CDR3 protein: CASSQVPGYEQYF

D gene: NA
J gene: TRBJ2-3
clone size: NA
V gene: TRBV5-6
CDR3 DNA: TGTGCCAGCAGCGCCTCTAGCGGCACAGATACGCAGTATTTT
CDR3 protein: CASSASSGTDTQYF

D gene: TRBD2
J gene: TRBJ2-7
clone size: NA
V gene: TRBV2
CDR3 DNA: TGTGCCAGCAGATTAGCGGGGGGGCTCTACGAGCAGTACTTC
CDR3 protein: CASRLAGGLYEQYF

D gene: NA
J gene: TRBJ1-5
clone size: NA
V gene: TRBV24-1
CDR3 DNA: TGTGCCACCAGTCCAGGGTCGACCAATCAGCCCCAGCATTTT
CDR3 protein: CATSPGSTNQPQHF

D gene: NA
J gene: TRBJ2-2
clone size: once
V gene: TRBV9
CDR3 DNA: TGTGCCAGCAGCGTTATTACCGGGGAGCTGTTTTTT
CDR3 protein: CASSVITGELFF

D gene: NA
J gene: TRBJ2-7
clone size: NA
V gene: TRBV7-9
CDR3 DNA: TGTGCCAGCAGCTTCACCGTCTACGAGCAGTACTTC
CDR3 protein: CASSFTVYEQYF

D gene: TRBD1
J gene: TRBJ1-1
clone size: NA
V gene: TRBV6-2/TRBV6-3
CDR3 DNA: TGTGCCAGCAGCCAGGGACAGGGGGCTTTCTTT
CDR3 protein: CASSQGQGAFF

D gene: NA
J gene: TRBJ2-1
clone size: NA
V gene: TRBV11-2
CDR3 DNA: TGTGCCAGCAGCTTTAAATCAGGGGCGAGGAATGAGCAGTTCTTC
CDR3 protein: CASSFKSGARNEQFF

D gene: NA
J gene: TRBJ2-2
clone size: NA
V gene: TRBV21-1
CDR3 DNA: TGTGCCAGCAGCGAAAACCCCACGGGGGGTAGCACCGGGGAGCTGTTTTTT
CDR3 protein: CASSENPTGGSTGELFF

D gene: NA
J gene: TRBJ1-2
clone size: NA
V gene: TRBV6-2/TRBV6-3
CDR3 DNA: TGTGCCAGCAGTTACTCGCCTTACAGAAATCTTGGCTACACCTTC
CDR3 protein: CASSYSPYRNLGYTF

D gene: TRBD2
J gene: TRBJ2-5
clone size: NA
V gene: TRBV9
CDR3 DNA: TGTGCCAGCAGCGCGGGGGGGACTGGTAGGGAGACCCAGTACTTC
CDR3 protein: CASSAGGTGRETQYF

D gene: NA
J gene: TRBJ2-2
clone size: NA
V gene: TRBV7-9
CDR3 DNA: TGTGCCAGCAGCTTATTCCAGAACACCGGGGAGCTGTTTTTT
CDR3 protein: CASSLFQNTGELFF

D gene: NA
J gene: TRBJ1-2
clone size: NA
V gene: TRBV30
CDR3 DNA: TGTGCCTGGAGTACACAGGCCTATGGCTACACCTTC
CDR3 protein: CAWSTQAYGYTF

D gene: NA
J gene: TRBJ2-1
clone size: NA
V gene: TRBV5-1
CDR3 DNA: TGCGCCAGCAGCTTGAGTCTCAACAATGAGCAGTTCTTC
CDR3 protein: CASSLSLNNEQFF

D gene: TRBD1
J gene: TRBJ2-1
clone size: NA
V gene: TRBV5-1
CDR3 DNA: TGCGCCAGCAGCATGGGCGGGACAGGGGCCATCAATGAGCAGTTCTTC
CDR3 protein: CASSMGGTGAINEQFF